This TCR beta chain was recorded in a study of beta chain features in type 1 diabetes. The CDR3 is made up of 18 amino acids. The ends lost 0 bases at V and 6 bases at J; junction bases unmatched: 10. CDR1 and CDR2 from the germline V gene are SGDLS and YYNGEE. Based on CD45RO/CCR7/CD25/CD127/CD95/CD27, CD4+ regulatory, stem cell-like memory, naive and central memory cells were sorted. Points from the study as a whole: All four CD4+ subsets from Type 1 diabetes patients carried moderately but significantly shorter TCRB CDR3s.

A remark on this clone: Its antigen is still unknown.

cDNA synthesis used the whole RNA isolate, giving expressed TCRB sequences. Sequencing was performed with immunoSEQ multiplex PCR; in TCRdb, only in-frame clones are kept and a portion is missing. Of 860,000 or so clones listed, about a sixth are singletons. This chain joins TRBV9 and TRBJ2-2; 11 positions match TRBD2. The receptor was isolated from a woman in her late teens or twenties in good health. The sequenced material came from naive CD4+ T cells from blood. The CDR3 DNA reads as TGTGCCAGCAGCGTAGGACCCCCCACTAGCGGGAGTTCCGGGGAGCTGTTTTTT. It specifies CASSVGPPTSGSSGELFF.